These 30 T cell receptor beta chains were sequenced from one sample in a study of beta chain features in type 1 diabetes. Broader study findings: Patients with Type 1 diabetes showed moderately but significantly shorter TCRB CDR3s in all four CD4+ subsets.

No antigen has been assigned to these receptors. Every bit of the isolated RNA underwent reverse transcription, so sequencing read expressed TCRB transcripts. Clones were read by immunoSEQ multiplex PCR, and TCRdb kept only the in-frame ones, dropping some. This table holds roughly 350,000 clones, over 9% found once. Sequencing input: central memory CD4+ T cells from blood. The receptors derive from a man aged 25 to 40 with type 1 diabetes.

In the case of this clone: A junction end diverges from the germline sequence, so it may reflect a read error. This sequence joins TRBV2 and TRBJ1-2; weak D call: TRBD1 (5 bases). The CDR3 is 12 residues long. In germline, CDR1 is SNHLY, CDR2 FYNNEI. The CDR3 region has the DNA TGTGCCAGCGCGCCGACAGTCTATGGCTACGCCTTC. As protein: CASAPTVYGYAF.

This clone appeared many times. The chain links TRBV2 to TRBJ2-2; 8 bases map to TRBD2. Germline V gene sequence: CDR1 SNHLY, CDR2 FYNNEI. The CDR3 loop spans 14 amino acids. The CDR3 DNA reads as TGTGCTAAGGGCCAGCGGGGGCCGTCCGGGGAGCTGTTTTTT. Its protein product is CAKGQRGPSGELFF. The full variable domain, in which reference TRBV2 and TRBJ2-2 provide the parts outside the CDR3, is EPEVTQTPSHQVTQMGQEVILRCVPISNHLYFYWYRQILGQKVEFLVSFYNNEISEKSEIFDDQFSVERPDGSNFTLKIRSTKLEDSAMYFCAKGQRGPSGELFFGEGSRLTVL.

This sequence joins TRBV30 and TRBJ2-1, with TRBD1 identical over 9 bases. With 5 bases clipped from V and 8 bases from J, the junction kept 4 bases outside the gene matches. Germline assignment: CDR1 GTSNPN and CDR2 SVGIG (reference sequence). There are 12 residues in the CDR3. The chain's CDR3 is CAWDRGADEQFF. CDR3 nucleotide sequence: TGTGCCTGGGACAGGGGGGCAGATGAGCAGTTCTTC.

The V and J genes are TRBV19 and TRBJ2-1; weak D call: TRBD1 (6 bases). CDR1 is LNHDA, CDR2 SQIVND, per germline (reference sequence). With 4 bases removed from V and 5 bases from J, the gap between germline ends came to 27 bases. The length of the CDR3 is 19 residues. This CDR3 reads CASSKMGRGATGTNNEQFF. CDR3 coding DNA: TGTGCCAGTAGTAAGATGGGCAGAGGGGCCACCGGGACAAACAATGAGCAGTTCTTC.

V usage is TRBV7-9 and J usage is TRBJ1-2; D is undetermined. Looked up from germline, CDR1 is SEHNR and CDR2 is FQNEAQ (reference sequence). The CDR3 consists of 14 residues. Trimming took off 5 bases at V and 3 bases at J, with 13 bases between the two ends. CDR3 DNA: TGTGCCAGCAGCCAACCCGCAACGGACTATGGCTACACCTTC. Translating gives CASSQPATDYGYTF.

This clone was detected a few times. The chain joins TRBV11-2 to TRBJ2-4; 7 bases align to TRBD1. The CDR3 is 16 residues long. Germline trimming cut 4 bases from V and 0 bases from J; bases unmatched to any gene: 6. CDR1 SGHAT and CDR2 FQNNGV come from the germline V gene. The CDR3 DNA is TGTGCCAGCAGCTCCTGGGACAGCTTAGCCAAAAACATTCAGTACTTC. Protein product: CASSSWDSLAKNIQYF.

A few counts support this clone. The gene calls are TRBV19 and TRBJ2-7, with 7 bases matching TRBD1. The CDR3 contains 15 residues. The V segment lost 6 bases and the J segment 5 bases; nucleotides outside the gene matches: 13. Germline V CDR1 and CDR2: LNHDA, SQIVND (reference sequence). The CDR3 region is CASRPLTGSYDEQYF. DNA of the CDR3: TGTGCCAGTAGACCCCTGACAGGGTCGTACGACGAGCAGTACTTC.

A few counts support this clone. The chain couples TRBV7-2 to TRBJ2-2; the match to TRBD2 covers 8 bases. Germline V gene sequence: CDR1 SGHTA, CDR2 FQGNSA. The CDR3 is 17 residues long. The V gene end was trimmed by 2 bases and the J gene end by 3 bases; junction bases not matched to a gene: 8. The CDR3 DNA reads TGTGCCAGCAGCTTAAAGTGGGCTAGCGGGTACACCGGGGAGCTGTTTTTT. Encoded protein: CASSLKWASGYTGELFF.

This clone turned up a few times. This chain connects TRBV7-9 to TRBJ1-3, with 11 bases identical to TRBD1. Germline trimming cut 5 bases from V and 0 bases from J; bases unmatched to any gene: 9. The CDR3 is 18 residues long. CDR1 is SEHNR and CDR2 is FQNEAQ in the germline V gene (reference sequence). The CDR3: CASSIWTGGSISGNTIYF. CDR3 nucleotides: TGTGCCAGCAGCATCTGGACAGGGGGCTCCATCTCTGGAAACACCATATATTTT.

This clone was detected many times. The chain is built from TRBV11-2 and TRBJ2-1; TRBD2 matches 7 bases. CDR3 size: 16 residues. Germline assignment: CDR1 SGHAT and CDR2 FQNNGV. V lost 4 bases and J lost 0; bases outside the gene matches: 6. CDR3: CASSSERGLSYNEQFF. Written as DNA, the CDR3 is TGTGCCAGCAGCTCCGAGCGGGGTCTCTCCTACAATGAGCAGTTCTTC.

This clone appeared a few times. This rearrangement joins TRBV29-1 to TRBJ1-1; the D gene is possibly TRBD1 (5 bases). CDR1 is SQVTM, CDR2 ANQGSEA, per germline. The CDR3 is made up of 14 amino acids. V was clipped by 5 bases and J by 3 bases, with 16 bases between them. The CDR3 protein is CSVNRRGRDTEAFF. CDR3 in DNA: TGCAGCGTTAATCGGAGGGGTAGGGACACTGAAGCTTTCTTT. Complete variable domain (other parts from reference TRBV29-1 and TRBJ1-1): SAVISQKPSRDICQRGTSLTIQCQVDSQVTMMFWYRQQPGQSLTLIATANQGSEATYESGFVIDKFPISRPNLTFSTLTVSNMSPEDSSIYLCSVNRRGRDTEAFFGQGTRLTVV.

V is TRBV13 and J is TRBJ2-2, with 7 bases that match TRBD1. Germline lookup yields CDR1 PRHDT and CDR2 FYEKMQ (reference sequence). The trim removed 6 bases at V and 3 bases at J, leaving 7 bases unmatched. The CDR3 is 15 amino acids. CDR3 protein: CASRDGTDDTGELFF. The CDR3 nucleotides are TGTGCCAGCAGAGATGGGACAGACGACACCGGGGAGCTGTTTTTT.

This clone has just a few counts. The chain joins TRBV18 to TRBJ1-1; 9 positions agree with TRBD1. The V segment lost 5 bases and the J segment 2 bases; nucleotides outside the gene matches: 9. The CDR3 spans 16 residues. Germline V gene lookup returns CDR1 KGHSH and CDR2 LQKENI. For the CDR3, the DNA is TGTGCCAGCTCAACCGGGACAGGGATGTCCAACACTGAAGCTTTCTTT. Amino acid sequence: CASSTGTGMSNTEAFF.

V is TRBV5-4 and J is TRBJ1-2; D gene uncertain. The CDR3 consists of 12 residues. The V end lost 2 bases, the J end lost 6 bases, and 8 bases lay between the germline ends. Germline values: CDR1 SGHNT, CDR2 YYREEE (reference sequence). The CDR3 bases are TGTGCCAGCAGCTTCGATCGGGATGGCTACACCTTC. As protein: CASSFDRDGYTF.

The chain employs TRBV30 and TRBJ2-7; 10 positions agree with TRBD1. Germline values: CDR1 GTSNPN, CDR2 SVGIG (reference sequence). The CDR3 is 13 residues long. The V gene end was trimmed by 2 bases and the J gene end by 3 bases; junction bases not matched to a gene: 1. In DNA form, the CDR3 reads TGTGCCTGGAGTAGGGACAGGGGCTACGAGCAGTACTTC. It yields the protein CAWSRDRGYEQYF.

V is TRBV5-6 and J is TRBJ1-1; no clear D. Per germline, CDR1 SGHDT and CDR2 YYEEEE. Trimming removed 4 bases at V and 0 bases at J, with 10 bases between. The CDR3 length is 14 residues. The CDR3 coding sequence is TGTGCCAGCAGCGTGACGGTCATGAACACTGAAGCTTTCTTT. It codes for CASSVTVMNTEAFF.

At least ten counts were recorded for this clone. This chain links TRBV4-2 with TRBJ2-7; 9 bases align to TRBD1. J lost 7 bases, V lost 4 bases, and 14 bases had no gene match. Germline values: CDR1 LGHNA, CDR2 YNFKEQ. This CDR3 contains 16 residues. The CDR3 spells CASSPHPGTGSLEQYF. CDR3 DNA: TGTGCCAGCAGCCCTCACCCCGGGACAGGGTCATTGGAGCAGTACTTC.

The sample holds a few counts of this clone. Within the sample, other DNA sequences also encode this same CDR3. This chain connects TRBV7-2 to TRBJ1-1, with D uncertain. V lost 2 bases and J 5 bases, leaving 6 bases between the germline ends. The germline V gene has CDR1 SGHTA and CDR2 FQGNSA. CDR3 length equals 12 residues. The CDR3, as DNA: TGTGCCAGCAGCTTACGGGAGACTGAAGCTTTCTTT. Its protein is CASSLRETEAFF. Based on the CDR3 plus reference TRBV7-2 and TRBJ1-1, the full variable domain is GAGVSQSPSNKVTEKGKDVELRCDPISGHTALYWYRQSLGQGLEFLIYFQGNSAPDKSGLPSDRFSAERTGGSVSTLTIQRTQQEDSAVYLCASSLRETEAFFGQGTRLTVV.

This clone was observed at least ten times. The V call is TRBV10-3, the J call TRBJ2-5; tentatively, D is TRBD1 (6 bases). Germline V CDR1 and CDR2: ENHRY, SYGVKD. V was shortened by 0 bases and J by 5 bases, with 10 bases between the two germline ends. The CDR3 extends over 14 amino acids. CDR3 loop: CAISESTGGETQYF. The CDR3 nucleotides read TGTGCCATCAGTGAGTCGACAGGCGGGGAGACCCAGTACTTC.

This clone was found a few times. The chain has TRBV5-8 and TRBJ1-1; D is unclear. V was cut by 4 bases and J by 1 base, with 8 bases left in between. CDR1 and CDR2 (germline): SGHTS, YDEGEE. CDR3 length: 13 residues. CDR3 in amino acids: CASSGGWNTEAFF. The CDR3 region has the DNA TGTGCCAGCAGCGGCGGCTGGAACACTGAAGCTTTCTTT.

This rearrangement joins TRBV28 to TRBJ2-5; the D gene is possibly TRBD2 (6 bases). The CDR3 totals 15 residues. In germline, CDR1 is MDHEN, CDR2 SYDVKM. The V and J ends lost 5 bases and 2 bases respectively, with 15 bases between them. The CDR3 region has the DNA TGTGCCAGCAGTGATCTTCTAGCGCCTCAAGAGACCCAGTACTTC. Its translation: CASSDLLAPQETQYF.

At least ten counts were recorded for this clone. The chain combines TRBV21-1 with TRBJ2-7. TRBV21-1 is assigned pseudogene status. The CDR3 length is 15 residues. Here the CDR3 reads CASSKGRDGAYEQYF. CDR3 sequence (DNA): TGTGCCAGCAGCAAGGGCAGGGACGGCGCCTACGAGCAGTACTTC.

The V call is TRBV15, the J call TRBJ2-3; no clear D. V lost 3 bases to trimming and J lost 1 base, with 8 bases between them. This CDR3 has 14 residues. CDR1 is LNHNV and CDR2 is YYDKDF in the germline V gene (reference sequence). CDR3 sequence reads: CATSSLQRTDTQYF. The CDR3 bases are TGTGCCACCAGCAGTTTACAACGCACAGATACGCAGTATTTT.

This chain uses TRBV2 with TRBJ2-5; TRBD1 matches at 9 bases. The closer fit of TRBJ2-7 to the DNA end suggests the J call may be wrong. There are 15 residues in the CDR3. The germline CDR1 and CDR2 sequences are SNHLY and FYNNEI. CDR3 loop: CASRLAGTGTYEQYF. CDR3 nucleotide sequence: TGTGCCAGCCGTCTCGCCGGGACAGGGACCTACGAGCAGTACTTC.

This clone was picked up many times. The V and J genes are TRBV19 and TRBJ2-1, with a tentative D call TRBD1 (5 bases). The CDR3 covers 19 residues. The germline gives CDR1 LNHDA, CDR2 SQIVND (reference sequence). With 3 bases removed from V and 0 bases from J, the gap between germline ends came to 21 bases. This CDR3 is CASSMGRTQGRSSYNEQFF. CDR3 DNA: TGTGCCAGTAGTATGGGAAGAACCCAGGGCCGGAGCTCCTACAATGAGCAGTTCTTC.

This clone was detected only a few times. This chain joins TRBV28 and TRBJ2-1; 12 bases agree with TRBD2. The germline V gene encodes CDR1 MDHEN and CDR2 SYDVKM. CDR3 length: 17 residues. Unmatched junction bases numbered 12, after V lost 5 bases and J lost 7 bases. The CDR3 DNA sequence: TGTGCCAGCAGTATCCTCCGGACTAGCGGGACGGATAATGAGCAGTTCTTC. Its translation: CASSILRTSGTDNEQFF.

The CDR3 nucleotides are TGTGCCAGCCGTCCGGACAGGGCTTCCGGGGAGCTGTTTTTT. As protein: CASRPDRASGELFF. The chain employs TRBV2 and TRBJ2-2, with 8 positions matching TRBD1. CDR3 size: 14 residues. The V gene's germline CDR1 is SNHLY and CDR2 FYNNEI. The ends lost 8 bases at V and 6 bases at J; junction bases unmatched: 8.

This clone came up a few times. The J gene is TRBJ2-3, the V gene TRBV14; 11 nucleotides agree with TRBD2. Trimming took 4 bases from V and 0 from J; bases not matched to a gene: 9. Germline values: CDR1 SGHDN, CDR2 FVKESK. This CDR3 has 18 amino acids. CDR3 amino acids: CASSPRLAGSRSTDTQYF. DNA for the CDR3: TGTGCCAGCAGCCCGAGACTAGCGGGATCGAGGAGCACAGATACGCAGTATTTT.

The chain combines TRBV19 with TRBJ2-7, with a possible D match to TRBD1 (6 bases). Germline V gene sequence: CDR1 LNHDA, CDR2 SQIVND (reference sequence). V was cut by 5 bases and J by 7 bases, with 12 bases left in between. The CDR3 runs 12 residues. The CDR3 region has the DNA TGTGCCAGTAGTTTGATTACAGGGGAGCAGTACTTC. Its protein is CASSLITGEQYF.

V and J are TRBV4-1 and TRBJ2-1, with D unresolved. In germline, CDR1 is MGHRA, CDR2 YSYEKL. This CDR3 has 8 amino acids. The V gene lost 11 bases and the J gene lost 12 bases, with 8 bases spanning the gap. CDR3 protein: CAQKGQFF. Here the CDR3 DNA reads TGCGCCCAGAAGGGGCAGTTCTTC.